This TCR beta chain stems from a study of human T cells and chemical hapten exposure. Findings of the study overall: Positive correlation was observed between PT1 expanded TCR counts and patch test score. There were significantly more large CDR3 similarity clusters among expanded TCRs than among controls.

This clonotype was observed a few times. Its antigen is as yet unknown. One entry per CDR3 protein results from TCRdb running MiXCR on the RACE reads. The sample includes more than 300,000 distinct CDR3 sequences, more than 4.5% of them seen just once. Stated time point: pre-sensitization, week 0. This sample's treatment: therapeutic diphenylcyclopropenone sensitization with weekly scalp DPC. Researchers sampled blood before each patch test went on. The study extracted total RNA from unfractionated whole blood. Germline CDR1 is SGHTA and CDR2 is FQGTGA. Trimming at V came to 3 bases and at J to 9 bases, leaving 7 bases not matched to a gene. The CDR3 totals 15 residues.

The TCR originated in a woman in her 50s with alopecia areata. Some clones in this sample may be carry-over from other donors' samples. This specimen was whole blood, taken in connection with sensitization to the hapten diphenylcyclopropenone (DPC). V usage is TRBV7-3 and J usage is TRBJ2-1, with 11 bases aligning to TRBD2. The CDR3 region is CASSFSGGARSEQFF. The CDR3 DNA reads as TGTGCCAGCAGCTTTAGCGGGGGGGCCAGGAGTGAGCAGTTCTTC.